This record looks at one T cell receptor (beta chain) sequence and its context. Enrolled hyperthyroidism patients had a new diagnosis, a duration under 2 months, and an age of 18 to 65. If patients had other autoimmune diseases, uncontrolled infections, pregnancy or lactation, they were excluded. As diagnostic evidence, clinical symptoms, serum thyroxine, TRAb, thyroid ultrasound and orbital computed tomography were relied upon. Amplification from RNA transcripts yielded the TCR beta CDR3 regions. Second-round multiplex PCR came after first-round RT-PCR with HTBI primers. Using its own MiXCR run on the multiplex PCR reads, TCRdb lists one record per CDR3 protein. Of approximately 540,000 distinct CDR3 sequences in the sample, about two fifths were seen once. This sample was taken from a study of Graves' ophthalmopathy and Graves' hyperthyroidism. At the level of the study: Hyperthyroidism showing no ophthalmopathy within 18 months of follow-up was stable.

V lost 7 bases and J 3 bases, leaving 11 bases between the germline ends. CDR1 is SQVTM, CDR2 ANQGSEA, per germline. The CDR3 length is 12 residues. The chain links TRBV29-1 to TRBJ2-3; weak D call: TRBD1 (6 bases). The sequence was collected from an adult man with Graves' hyperthyroidism. The sample taken for sequencing was peripheral blood or thyroid tissue (not recorded which). CDR3 coding DNA: TGCAGCGCCGATCAGGGGACAGATACGCAGTATTTT. It codes for CSADQGTDTQYF.